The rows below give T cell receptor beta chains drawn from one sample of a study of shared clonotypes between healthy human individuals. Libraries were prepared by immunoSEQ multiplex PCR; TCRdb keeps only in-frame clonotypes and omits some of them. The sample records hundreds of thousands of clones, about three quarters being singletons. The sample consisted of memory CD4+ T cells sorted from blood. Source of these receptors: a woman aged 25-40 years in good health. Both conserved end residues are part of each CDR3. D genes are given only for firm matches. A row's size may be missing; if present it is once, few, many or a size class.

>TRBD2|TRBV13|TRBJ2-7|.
CATSARSGSYEQYF
TGTGCCACCTCCGCCCGGAGCGGGAGCTACGAGCAGTACTTC
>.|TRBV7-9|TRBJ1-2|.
CASSPLDGIYTF
TGTGCCAGCAGCCCTCTCGACGGAATCTACACCTTC
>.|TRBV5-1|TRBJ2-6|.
CASSLMEGANVLTF
TGCGCCAGCAGCTTGATGGAGGGGGCCAACGTCCTGACTTTC
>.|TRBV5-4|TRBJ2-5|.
CASSFGQETQYF
TGTGCCAGCAGCTTCGGCCAAGAGACCCAGTACTTC
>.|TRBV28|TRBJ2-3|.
CASSKQGGADTQYF
TGTGCCAGCAGTAAACAGGGGGGGGCAGATACGCAGTATTTT
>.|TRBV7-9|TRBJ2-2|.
CASSLARSGTGELFF
TGTGCCAGCAGCTTAGCGCGGTCGGGCACCGGGGAGCTGTTTTTT
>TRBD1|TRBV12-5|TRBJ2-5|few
CASGLVQGQGGETQYF
TGTGCTAGTGGTTTGGTACAAGGACAGGGGGGTGAGACCCAGTACTTC
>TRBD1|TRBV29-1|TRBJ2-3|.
CSVGGRGLTQNTDTQYF
TGCAGCGTTGGGGGCAGGGGGCTAACCCAGAACACAGATACGCAGTATTTT
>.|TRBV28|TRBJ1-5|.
CASSRGSNQPQHF
TGTGCCAGCAGTCGCGGCAGCAATCAGCCCCAGCATTTT
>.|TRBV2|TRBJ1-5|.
CASSENAHGGQPQHF
TGTGCCAGCAGTGAAAATGCCCACGGCGGTCAGCCCCAGCATTTT
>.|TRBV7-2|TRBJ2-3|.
CASSLLALVADTQYF
TGTGCCAGCAGCTTATTAGCCCTTGTGGCAGATACGCAGTATTTT
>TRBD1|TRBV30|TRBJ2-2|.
CAGATGFVYTGELFF
TGTGCCGGAGCGACAGGGTTCGTATACACCGGGGAGCTGTTTTTT
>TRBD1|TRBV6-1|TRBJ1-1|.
CASSGGTGLSTEAFF
TGTGCCAGCAGTGGCGGGACAGGATTGTCCACTGAAGCTTTCTTT
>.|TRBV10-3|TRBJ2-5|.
CAIGRTYEETQYF
TGTGCCATCGGCAGGACTTATGAGGAGACCCAGTACTTC
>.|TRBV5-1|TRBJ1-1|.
CASSFKGPTEAFF
TGCGCCAGCAGCTTTAAGGGACCCACTGAAGCTTTCTTT
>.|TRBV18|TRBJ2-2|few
CASSRIPAGTGELFF
TGTGCCAGCTCACGAATCCCAGCCGGGACCGGGGAGCTGTTTTTT
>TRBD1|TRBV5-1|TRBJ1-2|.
CASSPGQGAGDGYTF
TGCGCCAGCAGCCCAGGACAGGGGGCCGGGGATGGCTACACCTTC
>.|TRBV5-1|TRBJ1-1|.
CASSGRQDLNTEAFF
TGCGCCAGCAGCGGTAGACAGGACTTGAACACTGAAGCTTTCTTT
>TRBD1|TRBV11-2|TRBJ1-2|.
CASSLTGGFVYGYTF
TGTGCCAGCAGCTTAACAGGGGGCTTCGTCTATGGCTACACCTTC
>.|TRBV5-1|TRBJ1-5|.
CASSPAGGHQPQHF
TGCGCCAGCAGCCCGGCGGGGGGCCATCAGCCCCAGCATTTT
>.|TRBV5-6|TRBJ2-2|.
CASSLWTGTNTGELFF
TGTGCCAGCAGCTTGTGGACCGGAACGAACACCGGGGAGCTGTTTTTT
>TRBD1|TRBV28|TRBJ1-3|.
CASSPSTGAIGNTIYF
TGTGCCAGCAGTCCATCGACAGGGGCGATTGGAAACACCATATATTTT
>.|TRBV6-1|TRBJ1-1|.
CASSERNKNTEAFF
TGTGCCAGCAGTGAAAGGAACAAGAACACTGAAGCTTTCTTT
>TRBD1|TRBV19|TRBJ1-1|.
CASSNGDRGTEAFF
TGTGCCAGTAGTAACGGGGACAGGGGCACTGAAGCTTTCTTT
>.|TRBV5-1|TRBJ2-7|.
CASSLGVESYEQYF
TGCGCCAGCAGCTTGGGGGTGGAATCCTACGAGCAGTACTTC
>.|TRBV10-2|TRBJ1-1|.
CASSRNAGGGNTEAFF
TGCGCCAGCAGCCGAAACGCCGGAGGGGGAAACACTGAAGCTTTCTTT
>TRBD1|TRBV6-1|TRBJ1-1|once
CASSEAGTLGQLTEAFF
TGTGCCAGCAGTGAAGCTGGAACCCTGGGACAGCTCACTGAAGCTTTCTTT
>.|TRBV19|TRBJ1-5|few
CASNGGLGYSNQPQHF
TGTGCCAGTAATGGGGGGTTAGGGTATAGCAATCAGCCCCAGCATTTT
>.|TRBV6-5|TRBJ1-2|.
CASSASSIANYGYTF
TGTGCCAGCAGTGCCTCATCGATAGCTAACTATGGCTACACCTTC
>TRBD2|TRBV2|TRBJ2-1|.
CASNPSGGSYNEQFF
TGTGCCAGCAATCCGAGCGGGGGCTCCTACAATGAGCAGTTCTTC
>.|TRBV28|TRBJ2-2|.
CASSLWAASNTGELFF
TGTGCCAGCAGTTTATGGGCAGCTTCGAACACCGGGGAGCTGTTTTTT
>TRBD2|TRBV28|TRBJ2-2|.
CASSPRTSGTGYTGELFF
TGTGCCAGCAGTCCCCGGACTAGCGGGACGGGGTACACCGGGGAGCTGTTTTTT
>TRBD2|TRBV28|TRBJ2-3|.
CASSLLLALGLAGNTDTQYF
TGTGCCAGCAGTTTATTATTGGCGTTGGGACTAGCGGGAAACACAGATACGCAGTATTTT
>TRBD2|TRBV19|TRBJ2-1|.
CASRGLAGSYSYNEQFF
TGTGCCAGTAGGGGACTAGCGGGATCTTACTCCTACAATGAGCAGTTCTTC
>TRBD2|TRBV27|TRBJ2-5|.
CAVKGTSGSQETQYF
TGTGCCGTCAAGGGGACTAGCGGGAGTCAAGAGACCCAGTACTTC
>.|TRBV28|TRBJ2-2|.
CASIGRDRNTGELFF
TGTGCCAGTATTGGTCGGGACCGAAACACCGGGGAGCTGTTTTTT
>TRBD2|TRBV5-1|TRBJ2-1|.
CASSLIAGGYNEQFF
TGCGCCAGCAGCTTGATTGCGGGAGGTTACAATGAGCAGTTCTTC
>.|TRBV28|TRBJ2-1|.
CASSLRVSDEQFF
TGTGCCAGCAGCCTAAGGGTGAGCGATGAGCAGTTCTTC
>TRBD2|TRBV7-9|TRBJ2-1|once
CASSLGLAGGSNEQFF
TGTGCCAGCAGCTTAGGACTAGCGGGAGGATCCAATGAGCAGTTCTTC
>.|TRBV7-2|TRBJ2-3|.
CASSLGLADTQYF
TGTGCCAGCAGCTTGGGTCTGGCAGATACGCAGTATTTT
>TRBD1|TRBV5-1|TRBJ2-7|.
CASSFVQGQGANEQYF
TGCGCCAGCAGCTTTGTACAGGGACAGGGGGCCAACGAGCAGTACTTC